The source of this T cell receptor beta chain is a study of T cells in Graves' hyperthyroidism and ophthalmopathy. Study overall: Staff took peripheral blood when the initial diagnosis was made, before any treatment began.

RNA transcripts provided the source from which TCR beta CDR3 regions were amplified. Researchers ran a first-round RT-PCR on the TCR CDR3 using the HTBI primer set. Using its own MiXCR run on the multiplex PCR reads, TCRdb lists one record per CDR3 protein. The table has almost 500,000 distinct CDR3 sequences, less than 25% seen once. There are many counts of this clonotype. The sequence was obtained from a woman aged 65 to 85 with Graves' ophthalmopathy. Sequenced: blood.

The CDR3 DNA follows: TGTGCCAGCAGTGCAAGGGACGGAGCTAACTATGGCTACACCTTC. Amino acids: CASSARDGANYGYTF. V and J are TRBV12-3 or TRBV12-4 and TRBJ1-2; TRBD1 might be the D (5 bases). V was clipped by 5 bases and J by 0 bases, with 13 bases between them. This CDR3 is built from 15 residues.